The clone carrying this T cell receptor beta chain is a singleton in its sample. Germline V gene data show CDR1 as MDHEN and CDR2 as SYDVKM. V lost 6 bases to trimming and J lost 4 bases; unmatched junction nucleotides: 9. This CDR3 contains 15 residues. This table comes from immunoSEQ multiplex PCR, and its TCRdb copy is limited to in-frame clones, with some not included. The sample contains tens of thousands of clones, about 93% of which appear only once. This sample stems from a study of technical replicates of blood from a handful of donors. Sequencing used T cells isolated from PBMCs. The receptor comes from a human donor in good health. V is TRBV28 and J is TRBJ1-5; 7 nucleotides line up with TRBD1. The CDR3 protein is CASRYDRAENQPQHF. For the CDR3, the DNA is TGTGCCAGCAGATACGACAGGGCCGAAAATCAGCCCCAGCATTTT.